A selection of T cell receptor beta chains follows, all from one sample in a study of human T cells and chemical hapten exposure. TCRdb analysed the RACE reads with MiXCR anew, one entry per CDR3 protein. The sample carries around 27,000 distinct CDR3 sequences, around 6% recorded once. The source was whole blood, collected in connection with sensitization to the hapten diphenylcyclopropenone (DPC). The receptor set was obtained from a man in his thirties or forties with alopecia areata. Some clones in this sample may be carry-over from other donors' samples. The CDR3 runs from the conserved cysteine through the conserved F or W. D genes are given only for firm matches. Only part of the rows carry a size: once, few, many, or a class if the clone is expanded.

v_call: TRBV20-1; cdr3_length: 13; d_call: TRBD1; j_call: TRBJ2-7; clone_size: many; cdr3_nt: TGCAGTGCTTCGGACAGGGATTCCTACGAGCAGTACTTC; cdr3_aa: CSASDRDSYEQYF
v_call: TRBV12-3/TRBV12-4; cdr3_length: 13; d_call: .; j_call: TRBJ1-6; clone_size: many; cdr3_nt: TGTGCCAGCAGTTTACAGGGAAATTCACCCCTCCACTTT; cdr3_aa: CASSLQGNSPLHF
v_call: TRBV6-2/TRBV6-3; cdr3_length: 17; d_call: TRBD1; j_call: TRBJ1-4; clone_size: medium-sized; cdr3_nt: TGTGCCAGCAGTTCCGAAGCAACCGACAGGGAACCTGAAAAACTGTTTTTT; cdr3_aa: CASSSEATDREPEKLFF
v_call: TRBV29-1; cdr3_length: 15; d_call: .; j_call: TRBJ2-4; clone_size: many; cdr3_nt: TGCAGCGTTGGGCCGACTTCTTCGGACAAAAACATTCAGTACTTC; cdr3_aa: CSVGPTSSDKNIQYF
v_call: TRBV20-1; cdr3_length: 13; d_call: TRBD1; j_call: TRBJ1-1; clone_size: .; cdr3_nt: TGCAGTGCGCCCGGACAGGGAAACACTGAAGCTTTCTTT; cdr3_aa: CSAPGQGNTEAFF
v_call: TRBV29-1; cdr3_length: 13; d_call: .; j_call: TRBJ1-2; clone_size: many; cdr3_nt: TGCAGCGTTGAAGACCCTCTGGGGACATATCACACCTTC; cdr3_aa: CSVEDPLGTYHTF
v_call: TRBV27; cdr3_length: 15; d_call: .; j_call: TRBJ1-5; clone_size: many; cdr3_nt: TGTGCCAGCAGCCAAACGGGGGCCATCGGACAGCCCCAGCATTTT; cdr3_aa: CASSQTGAIGQPQHF
v_call: TRBV12-3/TRBV12-4; cdr3_length: 14; d_call: .; j_call: TRBJ2-1; clone_size: many; cdr3_nt: TGTGCCAGCAGTGACAGAAGCTCCTACAATGAGCAGTTCTTC; cdr3_aa: CASSDRSSYNEQFF
v_call: TRBV27; cdr3_length: 14; d_call: TRBD1; j_call: TRBJ2-2; clone_size: medium-sized; cdr3_nt: TGTGCCAGCAGTTTGGGACAGGGAGTCGGGGAGCTGTTTTTT; cdr3_aa: CASSLGQGVGELFF
v_call: TRBV29-1; cdr3_length: 13; d_call: .; j_call: TRBJ2-5; clone_size: many; cdr3_nt: TGCAGCGTCGATATTGTGGGATCAGAGACCCAGTACTTC; cdr3_aa: CSVDIVGSETQYF
v_call: TRBV11-3; cdr3_length: 15; d_call: TRBD2; j_call: TRBJ2-1; clone_size: few; cdr3_nt: TGTGCCAGCAGCTTAAGTCAATCGGCGGGGGGAGAGCAGTTCTTC; cdr3_aa: CASSLSQSAGGEQFF
v_call: TRBV6-1; cdr3_length: 15; d_call: .; j_call: TRBJ2-3; clone_size: many; cdr3_nt: TGTGCCAGCGGAGCGACCTTATCGAACACAGATACGCAGTATTTT; cdr3_aa: CASGATLSNTDTQYF
v_call: TRBV10-3; cdr3_length: 13; d_call: .; j_call: TRBJ1-1; clone_size: many; cdr3_nt: TGTGCCTCGGTTAGGCAGGAAGGGACTGAAGCTTTCTTT; cdr3_aa: CASVRQEGTEAFF
v_call: TRBV6-2/TRBV6-3; cdr3_length: 14; d_call: .; j_call: TRBJ1-1; clone_size: many; cdr3_nt: TGTGCCAGCAGTTACCCCAGGGCGAGGTCTGAAGCTTTCTTT; cdr3_aa: CASSYPRARSEAFF
v_call: TRBV29-1; cdr3_length: 13; d_call: TRBD2; j_call: TRBJ2-3; clone_size: many; cdr3_nt: TGCAGCGTTGAAGTAGGGAGGGGAGATACGCAGTATTTT; cdr3_aa: CSVEVGRGDTQYF
v_call: TRBV4-2; cdr3_length: 14; d_call: .; j_call: TRBJ2-2; clone_size: many; cdr3_nt: TGTGCCAGCAGCCAACTACAGGGTGCCGGGGAGCTGTTTTTT; cdr3_aa: CASSQLQGAGELFF
v_call: TRBV7-9; cdr3_length: 16; d_call: .; j_call: TRBJ2-1; clone_size: many; cdr3_nt: TGTGCCAGCAGCTTAGGTCTGGGCTTTCGGGACAATGAGCAGTTCTTC; cdr3_aa: CASSLGLGFRDNEQFF